The T cell receptor beta chain described here comes from a study of T cell changes during pregnancy in multiple sclerosis. With 0 bases clipped from V and 6 bases from J, the junction kept 14 bases outside the gene matches. CDR3 size: 19 residues. TCRdb keeps only in-frame clones here, not all; method: immunoSEQ multiplex PCR. The table has under 65,000 clones, over 90% seen once. The clonotype was recovered from a female donor in good health, enrolled as a control in a pregnancy study. The material sequenced was CD4+ T cells from peripheral blood mononuclear cells, taken after pregnancy. V and J are TRBV23-1 and TRBJ1-4; 9 bases are shared with TRBD1. TRBV23-1 counts as an open reading frame of uncertain function. CDR3 nucleotides: TGCGCCAGCAGTCAATCCCCTCTACAGGGGGCGGTTCGACATGAAAAACTGTTTTTT. Its protein is CASSQSPLQGAVRHEKLFF.